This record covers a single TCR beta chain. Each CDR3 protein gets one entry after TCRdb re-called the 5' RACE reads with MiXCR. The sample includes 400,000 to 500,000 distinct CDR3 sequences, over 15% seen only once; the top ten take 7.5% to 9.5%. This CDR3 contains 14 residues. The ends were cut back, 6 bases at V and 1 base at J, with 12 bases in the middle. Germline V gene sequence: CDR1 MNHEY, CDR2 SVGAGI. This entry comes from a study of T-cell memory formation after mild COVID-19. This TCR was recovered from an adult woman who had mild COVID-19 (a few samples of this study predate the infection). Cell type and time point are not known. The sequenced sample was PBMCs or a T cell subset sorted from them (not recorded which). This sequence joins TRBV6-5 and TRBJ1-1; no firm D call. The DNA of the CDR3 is TGTGCCAGCAGCCCCCTCGATGGGAACACTGAAGCTTTCTTT. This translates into CASSPLDGNTEAFF.